What follows are 24 T cell receptor beta chains derived from one specimen sequenced in a study of T cell changes during pregnancy in multiple sclerosis. Only in-frame clones appear in the TCRdb table, and some are missing; sequencing was by immunoSEQ multiplex PCR. Of approximately 37,000 clones listed, around nine tenths are singletons. This sample comprised CD4+ T cells from peripheral blood mononuclear cells, obtained before pregnancy. These receptors all stem from a female donor with multiple sclerosis, enrolled in a pregnancy study.

The J gene is TRBJ2-4, the V gene TRBV6-1; 7 bases match TRBD1. This CDR3 is built from 14 residues. The germline V gene has CDR1 MNHNS and CDR2 SASEGT. With V trimmed by 7 bases and J by 9 bases, 12 bases remained unmatched. In DNA, the CDR3 is TGTGCCAGCACTGGGTTCCCGGGACAGTCCATTCAGTACTTC. Amino acids: CASTGFPGQSIQYF.

CDR3 nucleotide sequence: TGTGCCAGTCGGGAGGGGGGCACAGATACGCAGTATTTT. It codes for CASREGGTDTQYF. The chain links TRBV19 to TRBJ2-3; TRBD2 agrees at 8 bases. The CDR3 has 13 residues. Germline V lookup: CDR1 LNHDA, CDR2 SQIVND (reference sequence). V lost 8 bases to trimming and J lost 1 base; unmatched junction nucleotides: 2.

Concerning this clone itself: The same CDR3 can be traced to other DNA sequences in this sample. The J gene is TRBJ2-1, the V gene TRBV4-2; TRBD2 might be the D (7 bases). Germline V gene sequence: CDR1 LGHNA, CDR2 YNFKEQ. The CDR3 contains 17 residues. Trimming took off 0 bases at V and 3 bases at J, with 15 bases between the two ends. CDR3 sequence reads: CASSQEGGASRYNEQFF. CDR3 DNA: TGTGCCAGCAGCCAAGAAGGGGGGGCTTCCCGCTACAATGAGCAGTTCTTC.

The genes are TRBV29-1 and TRBJ2-3; possibly TRBD2 for D (6 bases). This CDR3 contains 15 residues. Germline assignment: CDR1 SQVTM and CDR2 ANQGSEA. V was pared by 6 bases and J by 5 bases, with 21 bases between. CDR3 coding DNA: TGCAGCGTGACCCGACTAGTACGGGCTGGAGATACGCAGTATTTT. This codes for CSVTRLVRAGDTQYF.

The chain carries TRBV30 and TRBJ1-4, with a possible D match to TRBD1 (5 bases). The CDR3 has 13 amino acids. CDR1 is GTSNPN, CDR2 SVGIG, per germline (reference sequence). V lost 5 bases and J lost 8, with 15 bases in between. CDR3 coding DNA: TGTGCCTGGTCCGCCCGCAGGGTAGAAAAACTGTTTTTT. Protein sequence: CAWSARRVEKLFF. The variable domain in full, with the rest retrieved from reference TRBV30 and TRBJ1-4, is SQTIHQWPATLVQPVGSPLSLECTVEGTSNPNLYWYRQAAGRGLQLLFYSVGIGQISSEVPQNLSASRPQDRQFILSSKKLLLSDSGFYLCAWSARRVEKLFFGSGTQLSVL.

The chain joins TRBV2 to TRBJ2-7; the D gene is possibly TRBD1 (6 bases). V dropped 7 bases and J dropped 7 bases, with 11 bases sitting between them. The CDR3 has 11 amino acids. Germline CDR1 SNHLY, CDR2 FYNNEI. The CDR3 DNA follows: TGTGCCAGCACCGTCCAGGGGGAGCAGTACTTC. As protein: CASTVQGEQYF.

This chain connects TRBV19 to TRBJ2-1, with D perhaps TRBD2 (5 bases). Germline V gives CDR1 LNHDA, CDR2 SQIVND (reference sequence). This CDR3 contains 17 residues. V lost 5 bases and J lost 4, with 21 bases in between. The CDR3 sequence: CASSPPVLVPRYNEQFF. The CDR3 DNA is TGTGCCAGTAGTCCACCCGTACTAGTACCGCGATACAATGAGCAGTTCTTC. The full variable domain, with the rest looked up from reference TRBV19 and TRBJ2-1, is DGGITQSPKYLFRKEGQNVTLSCEQNLNHDAMYWYRQDPGQGLRLIYYSQIVNDFQKGDIAEGYSVSREKKESFPLTVTSAQKNPTAFYLCASSPPVLVPRYNEQFFGPGTRLTVL.

The V call is TRBV6-5, the J call TRBJ1-2; no clear D. CDR1 is MNHEY and CDR2 is SVGAGI in the germline V gene. The CDR3 is 13 residues long. V lost 0 bases and J lost 6, with 8 bases in between. CDR3 protein: CASSYSDYHGYTF. CDR3 DNA sequence: TGTGCCAGCAGTTACTCGGACTATCATGGCTACACCTTC.

This clone was seen more than once but under ten times. The chain is built from TRBV6-4 and TRBJ1-1; the D gene is possibly TRBD1 (5 bases). Trimming took off 6 bases at V and 4 bases at J, with 15 bases between the two ends. CDR3 length: 14 residues. CDR1 and CDR2 (germline): MRHNA, SNTAGT. The CDR3 bases are TGTGCCAGCAGAGGGACCGGGGGGACCACTGAAGCTTTCTTT. Its protein product is CASRGTGGTTEAFF.

The rearrangement uses TRBV11-2 and TRBJ2-1, with D unclear. Looked up from germline, CDR1 is SGHAT and CDR2 is FQNNGV. This CDR3 region has 14 residues. V gave up 5 bases and J gave up 7 bases, with 15 bases separating them. CDR3 amino acids: CASSHYTRSNEQFF. Written as DNA, the CDR3 is TGTGCCAGCAGCCATTACACCAGGTCGAATGAGCAGTTCTTC.

CDR3 loop: CASSPTSLSVGELFF. CDR3 nucleotides: TGTGCCAGCAGTCCGACTAGCCTGTCGGTCGGGGAGCTGTTTTTT. This sequence joins TRBV2 and TRBJ2-2, with TRBD2 matching over 7 bases. Germline-derived CDR1 and CDR2 are SNHLY and FYNNEI. The junction had 10 bases not matched to a gene; V was cut back by 5 bases and J by 7 bases. The CDR3 is 15 residues long. Using reference TRBV2 and TRBJ2-2 for the parts outside the CDR3, the full variable domain is EPEVTQTPSHQVTQMGQEVILRCVPISNHLYFYWYRQILGQKVEFLVSFYNNEISEKSEIFDDQFSVERPDGSNFTLKIRSTKLEDSAMYFCASSPTSLSVGELFFGEGSRLTVL.

The chain couples TRBV7-6 to TRBJ2-5; 7 bases are shared with TRBD2. Germline CDR1 SGHVS, CDR2 FNYEAQ. The CDR3 runs 16 residues. The ends lost 0 bases at V and 2 bases at J; junction bases unmatched: 6. In nucleotides, the CDR3 is TGTGCCAGCAGCTTAGCGCTAGGACTAGGGCAAGAGACCCAGTACTTC. Translation gives CASSLALGLGQETQYF.

The chain links TRBV6-1 to TRBJ2-1, with D perhaps TRBD1 (6 bases). The V and J ends lost 2 bases and 0 bases respectively, with 11 bases between them. CDR1 is MNHNS and CDR2 is SASEGT in the germline V gene. The CDR3 totals 16 residues. The CDR3 DNA is TGTGCCAGCAGTGAATTCCAGGGGAGCTCCTACAATGAGCAGTTCTTC. Translating it yields CASSEFQGSSYNEQFF.

This chain connects TRBV28 to TRBJ2-3, with D maybe TRBD1 (6 bases). CDR1 is MDHEN, CDR2 SYDVKM, per germline. Trimming cost V 6 bases and J 5 bases, with 18 bases left between them. The CDR3 is made up of 15 amino acids. CDR3 DNA: TGTGCCAGCAGCCTACAGGGTTCCATGGGAGATACGCAGTATTTT. Translating it yields CASSLQGSMGDTQYF.

The chain joins TRBV7-9 to TRBJ2-2; weak D call: TRBD2 (6 bases). CDR3 length equals 15 residues. The germline V gene encodes CDR1 SEHNR and CDR2 FQNEAQ (reference sequence). V was cut by 10 bases and J by 0 bases, with 15 bases left in between. The CDR3 DNA sequence: TGTGCCATCACCGCGGGGCCGTCGAACACCGGGGAGCTGTTTTTT. Its translation: CAITAGPSNTGELFF.

This chain links TRBV19 with TRBJ2-7; 8 bases map to TRBD1. The CDR3 is 15 residues long. V trimming: 5 bases; J trimming: 1 base; junction bases outside the gene matches: 7. Germline V CDR1 and CDR2: LNHDA, SQIVND (reference sequence). CDR3 protein: CASSDRDRSSYEQYF. CDR3 sequence (DNA): TGTGCCAGTAGTGACCGGGACAGGAGTTCCTACGAGCAGTACTTC.

This chain links TRBV6-5 with TRBJ2-3; 9 bases match TRBD2. The CDR3 loop spans 13 amino acids. The ends lost 6 bases at V and 8 bases at J; junction bases unmatched: 6. The germline CDR1 and CDR2 sequences are MNHEY and SVGAGI. DNA for the CDR3: TGTGCCAGCAGCAACATACTAGCGGGTACGCAGTATTTT. Translated: CASSNILAGTQYF.

The V gene is TRBV6-1, the J gene TRBJ2-7, with TRBD2 as a possible D gene (7 bases). Trimming shortened V by 6 bases and J by 6 bases, and 15 bases separated the two germline ends. Germline CDR1 MNHNS, CDR2 SASEGT. There are 13 residues in the CDR3. The CDR3 protein is CASSPRGTTEQYF. CDR3 bases: TGTGCCAGCAGCCCGAGGGGGACTACCGAGCAGTACTTC.

The rearrangement links TRBV30 to TRBJ2-5; no definite D call. Trimming shortened V by 1 base and J by 7 bases, and 7 bases separated the two germline ends. Per the germline V gene, CDR1 is GTSNPN and CDR2 is SVGIG (reference sequence). This CDR3 has 11 residues. Here the CDR3 reads CAWSGAGTQYF. The CDR3 region has the DNA TGTGCCTGGAGTGGGGCAGGGACCCAGTACTTC.

This sequence joins TRBV19 and TRBJ2-7; perhaps TRBD2 as D (5 bases). The V end was cut by 3 bases, the J end by 5 bases, with 14 bases between. Germline assignment: CDR1 LNHDA and CDR2 SQIVND (reference sequence). This CDR3 has 14 amino acids. The CDR3 region has the DNA TGTGCCAGTAGTATCGAGGGAGCTATGAACGAGCAGTACTTC. Protein sequence: CASSIEGAMNEQYF.

The chain has TRBV7-6 and TRBJ2-7, with TRBD1 matching over 7 bases. The CDR3 is made up of 15 amino acids. The V gene's germline CDR1 is SGHVS and CDR2 FNYEAQ. The trim removed 1 base at V and 4 bases at J, leaving 7 bases unmatched. The CDR3 DNA is TGTGCCAGCAGCTTAGAGGCGTTGGGACAGTACGAGCAGTACTTC. Encoded protein: CASSLEALGQYEQYF.

The J gene is TRBJ2-3, the V gene TRBV19, with 9 bases lining up with TRBD1. Looked up from germline, CDR1 is LNHDA and CDR2 is SQIVND (reference sequence). After removal of 6 bases from V and 1 base from J, the junction contained 2 bases not matched to a gene. The CDR3 sequence is 14 residues long. CDR3: CASSRDRGTDTQYF. CDR3 sequence (DNA): TGTGCCAGTAGCCGGGACAGGGGCACAGATACGCAGTATTTT.

This clone has only a few counts. V usage is TRBV7-8 and J usage is TRBJ2-7, with a weak D call TRBD2 (7 bases). From germline, CDR1 is SGHVS and CDR2 FQNEAQ. This CDR3 has 19 residues. Between the trimmed V and J ends, which lost 4 bases and 7 bases, there was a span of 32 bases. CDR3 DNA: TGTGCCAGCAGCTCCCGATTTGGGGGGGGCGGGAGTCTTGCAAGGGAGCAGTACTTC. It translates to CASSSRFGGGGSLAREQYF.

V gene TRBV6-5 combines with J gene TRBJ2-7; 7 bases match TRBD2. V was clipped by 6 bases and J by 6 bases; unmatched bases: 11. CDR1 is MNHEY and CDR2 is SVGAGI in the germline V gene. The CDR3 loop spans 14 amino acids. The CDR3 region is CASSQTTSSPEQYF. The CDR3 region has the DNA TGTGCCAGCAGCCAGACGACTAGCTCCCCCGAGCAGTACTTC.